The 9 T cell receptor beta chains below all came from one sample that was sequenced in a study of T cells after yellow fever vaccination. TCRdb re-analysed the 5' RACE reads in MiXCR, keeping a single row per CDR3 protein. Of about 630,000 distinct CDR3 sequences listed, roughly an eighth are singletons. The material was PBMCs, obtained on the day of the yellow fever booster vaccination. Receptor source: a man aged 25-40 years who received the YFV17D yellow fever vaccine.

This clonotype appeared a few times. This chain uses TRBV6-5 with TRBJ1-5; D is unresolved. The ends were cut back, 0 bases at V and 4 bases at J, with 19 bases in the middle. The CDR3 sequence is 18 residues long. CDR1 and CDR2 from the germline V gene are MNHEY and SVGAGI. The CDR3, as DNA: TGTGCCAGCAGTTACTCTTTGTGGGGTAAATCAGAAAATCAGCCCCAGCATTTT. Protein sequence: CASSYSLWGKSENQPQHF.

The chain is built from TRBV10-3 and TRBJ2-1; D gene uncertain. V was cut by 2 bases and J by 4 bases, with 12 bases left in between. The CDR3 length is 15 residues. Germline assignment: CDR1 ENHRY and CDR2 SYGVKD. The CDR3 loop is CAISEGDTWYNEQFF. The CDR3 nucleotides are TGTGCCATCAGTGAGGGCGATACTTGGTACAATGAGCAGTTCTTC.

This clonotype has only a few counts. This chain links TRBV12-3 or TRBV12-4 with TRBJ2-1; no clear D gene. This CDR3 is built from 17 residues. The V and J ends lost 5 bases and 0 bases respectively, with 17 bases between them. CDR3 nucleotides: TGTGCCAGCAGTCCCCGGGCGGTGGGAAGCTCCTACAATGAGCAGTTCTTC. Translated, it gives CASSPRAVGSSYNEQFF.

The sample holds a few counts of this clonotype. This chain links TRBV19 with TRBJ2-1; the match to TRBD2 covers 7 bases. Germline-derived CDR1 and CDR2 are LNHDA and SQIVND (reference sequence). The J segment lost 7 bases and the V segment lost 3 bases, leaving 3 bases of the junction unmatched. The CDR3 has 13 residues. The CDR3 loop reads CASSIDGRNEQFF. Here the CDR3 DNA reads TGTGCCAGTAGTATTGACGGGAGGAATGAGCAGTTCTTC.

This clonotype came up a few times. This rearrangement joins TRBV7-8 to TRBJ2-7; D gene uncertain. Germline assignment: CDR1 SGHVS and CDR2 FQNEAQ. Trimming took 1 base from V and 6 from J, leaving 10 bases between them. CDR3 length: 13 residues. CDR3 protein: CASSLGPLSEQYF. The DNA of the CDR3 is TGTGCCAGCAGCTTAGGCCCCTTAAGCGAGCAGTACTTC.

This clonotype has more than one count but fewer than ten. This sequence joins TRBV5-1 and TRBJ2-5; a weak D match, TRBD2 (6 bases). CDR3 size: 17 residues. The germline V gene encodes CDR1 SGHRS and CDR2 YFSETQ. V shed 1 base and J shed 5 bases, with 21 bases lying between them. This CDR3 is CASSLPSGLQGGETQYF. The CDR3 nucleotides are TGCGCCAGCAGCTTGCCTTCGGGACTGCAGGGCGGGGAGACCCAGTACTTC.

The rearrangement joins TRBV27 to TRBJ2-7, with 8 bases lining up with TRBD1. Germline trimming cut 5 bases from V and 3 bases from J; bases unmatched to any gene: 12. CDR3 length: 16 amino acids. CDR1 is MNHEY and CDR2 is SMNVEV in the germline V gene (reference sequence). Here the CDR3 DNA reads TGTGCCAGCAGTGCCGGGCAGGGGGCTGGATACTACGAGCAGTACTTC. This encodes CASSAGQGAGYYEQYF.

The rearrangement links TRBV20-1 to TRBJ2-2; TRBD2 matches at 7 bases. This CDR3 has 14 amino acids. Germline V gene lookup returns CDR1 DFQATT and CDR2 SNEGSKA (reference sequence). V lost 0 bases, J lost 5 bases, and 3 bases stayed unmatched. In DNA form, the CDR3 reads TGCAGTGCTAGAGAGGGGGGGGGGACCGGGGAGCTGTTTTTT. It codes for CSAREGGGTGELFF.

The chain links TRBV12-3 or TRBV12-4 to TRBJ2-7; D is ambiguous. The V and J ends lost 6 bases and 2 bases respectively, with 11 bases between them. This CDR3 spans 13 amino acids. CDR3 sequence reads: CASREGSAYEQYF. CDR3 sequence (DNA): TGTGCCAGCAGGGAAGGTTCTGCCTACGAGCAGTACTTC.